This T cell receptor (beta chain) appears in the sequencing data of a study of blood T cell repertoires in COVID-19. About the study: Nucleic acid was either cDNA or gDNA, and it came from T cells, B-cell-depleted T cells, or PBMCs.

This CDR3 is 13 amino acids long. V trimming: 7 bases; J trimming: 4 bases; junction bases outside the gene matches: 6. Some clones are missing from TCRdb's copy, which holds only in-frame ones; the method was immunoSEQ multiplex PCR. The sample contains a few hundred thousand clones, roughly nine tenths of which appear only once. The chain links TRBV12-3 or TRBV12-4 to TRBJ1-1; 7 bases map to TRBD1. Sequenced sample: peripheral blood. This TCR derives from a woman aged 40-49 years who had recovered from COVID-19. This CDR3 is CASNTGVGTEAFF. The CDR3 DNA reads as TGTGCCAGCAATACAGGGGTGGGCACTGAAGCTTTCTTT.